This T cell receptor beta chain was profiled in a study of blood T cells in healthy people across ages. Overall study findings and caveats: TCR beta diversity per million T cells fell roughly linearly with age.

This clonotype appeared once. The antigen is unknown. Together with a sample-barcoded 5' primer, a J-beta primer mix was included in a second PCR lasting about 6 to 11 cycles. TCRdb reanalysed the 5' RACE reads using MiXCR and keeps one entry per CDR3 protein. The sample shows 700,000 to 900,000 distinct CDR3 sequences, 53% of them seen only once. The CDR3 has 15 amino acids. CDR1 and CDR2 from the germline V gene are SNHLY and FYNNEI. The source is an elderly man in good health. The gene calls are TRBV2 and TRBJ2-7; D gene uncertain. The J call is doubtful: the DNA matches TRBJ2-5 better. The sequenced sample was blood. CDR3 residues: CASSEERAGRETQYF. The CDR3 DNA reads TGTGCCAGCAGTGAAGAACGGGCTGGTCGGGAGACCCAGTACTTC.